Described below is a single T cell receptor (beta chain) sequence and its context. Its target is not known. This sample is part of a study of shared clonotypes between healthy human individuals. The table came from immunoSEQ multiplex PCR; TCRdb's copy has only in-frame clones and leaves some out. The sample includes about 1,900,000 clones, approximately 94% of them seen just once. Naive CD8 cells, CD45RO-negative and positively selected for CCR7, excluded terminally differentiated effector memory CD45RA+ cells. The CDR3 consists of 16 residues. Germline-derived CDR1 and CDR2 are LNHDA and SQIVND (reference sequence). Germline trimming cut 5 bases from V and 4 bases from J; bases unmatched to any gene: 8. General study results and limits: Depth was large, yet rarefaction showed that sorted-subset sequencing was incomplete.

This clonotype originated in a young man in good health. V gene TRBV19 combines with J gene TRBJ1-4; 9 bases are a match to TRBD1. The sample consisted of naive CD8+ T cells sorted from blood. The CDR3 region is CASSVGTGIYNEKLFF. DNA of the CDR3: TGTGCCAGTAGTGTCGGGACAGGGATATATAATGAAAAACTGTTTTTT.